This T cell receptor beta chain was identified during a study of chemoradiotherapy in HPV16-positive cancers. About the research overall: Candidate HPV-specific T-cell clones and common TCR motifs came from functional assays in a couple of HPV16-positive patients.

About this clone: Its antigen remains unidentified.

Method: immunoSEQ multiplex PCR; TCRdb's copy keeps in-frame clones and lacks some. The sample shows more than 1,200 clones, 72% of them seen only once. General study results and limits: Only two HPV16-positive patients supplied the functional HPV-specificity definition. Candidate HPV-specific clones and E7-related TCR motifs grew in tumor during treatment.

Repertoires were sampled repeatedly during chemoradiotherapy. This receptor was identified in a human donor with HPV-associated anogenital cancer. The sequencing here drew on tumor tissue, taken from a patient who underwent chemoradiotherapy.

The chain's CDR3 is CAWIGDGNTEAFF. The CDR3 nucleotides read TGTGCCTGGATCGGGGATGGGAACACTGAAGCTTTCTTT. The V call is TRBV30, the J call TRBJ1-1; D uncertain. Trimming took off 4 bases at V and 1 base at J, with 10 bases between the two ends. The CDR3 runs 13 residues. Germline values: CDR1 GTSNPN, CDR2 SVGIG (reference sequence).